The clone carrying this TCR beta chain has a single count. Antigen unknown. This sample is part of a study of siplizumab effects on memory and regulatory T cells. Findings and caveats of the study: Some alloreactive sequences were traceable to unstimulated CD4+ memory cells, and siplizumab significantly reduced them. Siplizumab conditions gave an average of around 70% Treg-derived mappable alloreactive CD4+ clones, versus less than 35% for controls. The diversity of naive T cells seemed greater than that of memory cells, and their alloresponse contribution seemed major.

Profiling relied on immunoSEQ multiplex PCR, and the TCRdb table lists in-frame clones only, not all of them. The table includes around 100,000 clones, more than 85% detected once. The TCR was taken from a human donor in good health. Sequencing input: CD4+ T cells sorted from blood.

CDR3 bases: TGTGCCAGCAGCTGGGACAGGGGAAGCGAAAAACTGTTTTTT. Translation gives CASSWDRGSEKLFF. The rearrangement uses TRBV5-6 and TRBJ1-4, with 10 bases identical to TRBD1. CDR3 length: 14 residues. After removal of 3 bases from V and 8 bases from J, the junction contained 4 bases not matched to a gene. CDR1 is SGHDT, CDR2 YYEEEE, per germline.